The 27 T cell receptor beta chains in this list originate from one sample, sequenced in a study of blood T cell repertoires in COVID-19. Sequencing was performed with immunoSEQ multiplex PCR; in TCRdb, only in-frame clones are kept and a portion is missing. Seen here are approximately 150,000 clones, 60% to 85% observed once, and the top ten hold 15% to 20%. Sample: peripheral blood. The receptors here all came from a man aged 50 to 59 with acute or convalescent COVID-19.

V is TRBV11-2 and J is TRBJ2-7; TRBD2 matches 7 bases. The CDR3 has 15 amino acids. J gave up 2 bases and V 7 bases, and 11 bases lay outside the gene matches. Germline V gene lookup returns CDR1 SGHAT and CDR2 FQNNGV. CDR3 nucleotide sequence: TGTGCCAGCACCCCTCGCGGGGGAACCCCCTACGAGCAGTACTTC. It is translated as CASTPRGGTPYEQYF.

In its sample, this clone was seen once. The J gene is TRBJ2-2, the V gene TRBV6-2 or TRBV6-3; 10 bases match TRBD1. CDR3 length: 15 residues. Germline loops: CDR1 MNHEY, CDR2 SVGEGT. The junction had 9 bases not matched to a gene; V was cut back by 8 bases and J by 6 bases. The CDR3 region has the DNA TGTGCCAGCGGCCTGGGACAGGGGCTACCCGGGGAGCTGTTTTTT. This codes for CASGLGQGLPGELFF.

This chain joins TRBV5-5 and TRBJ1-6, with D uncertain. Germline V gene sequence: CDR1 SGHKS, CDR2 YYEKEE (reference sequence). The CDR3 has 13 amino acids. V lost 1 base and J lost 11, with 10 bases in between. This chain's CDR3 is CASSLWATPPLHF. CDR3 DNA: TGTGCCAGCAGCTTGTGGGCGACCCCACCCCTCCACTTT. Looking up the rest from reference TRBV5-5 and TRBJ1-6 gives the full variable domain: DAGVTQSPTHLIKTRGQQVTLRCSPISGHKSVSWYQQVLGQGPQFIFQYYEKEERGRGNFPDRFSARQFPNYSSELNVNALLLGDSALYLCASSLWATPPLHFGNGTRLTVT.

The chain has TRBV19 and TRBJ1-3, with 7 bases identical to TRBD1. V trimming: 5 bases; J trimming: 2 bases; junction bases outside the gene matches: 3. CDR3 length: 14 residues. CDR1 and CDR2 from the germline V gene are LNHDA and SQIVND (reference sequence). Here the CDR3 DNA reads TGTGCCAGTAGTCTACAGGGGACTGGAAACACCATATATTTT. Translating gives CASSLQGTGNTIYF.

This sequence joins TRBV5-4 and TRBJ2-5; 8 bases line up with TRBD2. The CDR3 is 13 amino acids. The trim removed 5 bases at V and 4 bases at J, leaving 4 bases unmatched. CDR1 SGHNT and CDR2 YYREEE come from the germline V gene (reference sequence). DNA for the CDR3: TGTGCCAGCAGAAACGGACTAGCAGAGACCCAGTACTTC. This translates into CASRNGLAETQYF.

V usage is TRBV24-1 and J usage is TRBJ1-2; D possibly corresponds to TRBD1 (5 bases). The germline V gene has CDR1 KGHDR and CDR2 SFDVKD. The CDR3 sequence is 12 residues long. V was pared by 1 base and J by 8 bases, with 7 bases between. Here the CDR3 reads CATSDFWTGYTF. Here the CDR3 DNA reads TGTGCCACCAGTGATTTTTGGACAGGCTACACCTTC.

This sequence joins TRBV19 and TRBJ2-2; no firm D call. The CDR3 length is 14 residues. V lost 0 bases and J 1 base, leaving 3 bases between the germline ends. Germline V gene lookup returns CDR1 LNHDA and CDR2 SQIVND (reference sequence). The CDR3 region is CASSIDGNTGELFF. For the CDR3, the DNA is TGTGCCAGTAGTATAGACGGGAACACCGGGGAGCTGTTTTTT.

This clone was detected only once. This rearrangement joins TRBV2 to TRBJ2-5; D may be TRBD2 (5 bases). CDR1 and CDR2 from the germline V gene are SNHLY and FYNNEI. This CDR3 is built from 15 residues. V lost 0 bases and J lost 3, with 11 bases in between. DNA for the CDR3: TGTGCCAGCAGTGAAGCGAGGGTGGGTGAAGAGACCCAGTACTTC. Its translation: CASSEARVGEETQYF.

The chain couples TRBV20-1 to TRBJ1-2; D may be TRBD1 (6 bases). The germline V gene encodes CDR1 DFQATT and CDR2 SNEGSKA (reference sequence). The ends were cut back, 3 bases at V and 4 bases at J, with 12 bases in the middle. The length of the CDR3 is 13 residues. CDR3 sequence reads: CSASGGPGYGYTF. The CDR3 nucleotides read TGCAGTGCTAGTGGGGGCCCGGGCTATGGCTACACCTTC.

The V and J genes are TRBV5-6 and TRBJ1-6; 9 bases are a match to TRBD1. V lost 6 bases to trimming and J lost 9 bases; unmatched junction nucleotides: 10. From germline, CDR1 is SGHDT and CDR2 YYEEEE. The CDR3 spans 15 residues. The CDR3 reads CASTLLQGAGSPLHF. The DNA for the CDR3 is TGTGCCAGCACCCTACTACAGGGGGCCGGTTCACCCCTCCACTTT.

The CDR3 loop is CATPGLAEETQYF. CDR3 nucleotides: TGTGCCACCCCGGGACTAGCGGAAGAGACCCAGTACTTC. The rearrangement links TRBV24-1 to TRBJ2-5, with 11 bases lining up with TRBD2. The length of the CDR3 is 13 residues. Germline V gene sequence: CDR1 KGHDR, CDR2 SFDVKD. V was pared by 9 bases and J by 3 bases, with 2 bases of the junction left unmatched.

This clone was observed a few times. The J gene is TRBJ1-2, the V gene TRBV5-1, with D possibly being TRBD1 (5 bases). V lost 5 bases and J 6 bases, leaving 17 bases between the germline ends. The CDR3 has 14 residues. Looked up from germline, CDR1 is SGHRS and CDR2 is YFSETQ. In nucleotides, the CDR3 is TGCGCCAGCAGGGGTACGCCAGGGATCCATGGCTACACCTTC. Translated, it gives CASRGTPGIHGYTF.

The gene calls are TRBV27 and TRBJ1-1; TRBD1 aligns across 8 bases. The CDR3 sequence is 15 residues long. The germline gives CDR1 MNHEY, CDR2 SMNVEV (reference sequence). V trimming: 3 bases; J trimming: 7 bases; junction bases outside the gene matches: 10. For the CDR3, the DNA is TGTGCCAGCAGTTTTCCCGGGACAGGTGACATTGAAGCTTTCTTT. This encodes CASSFPGTGDIEAFF.

J is TRBJ2-7 and V is TRBV11-2; D is perhaps TRBD2 (6 bases). The CDR3 loop spans 13 amino acids. V lost 0 bases, J lost 7 bases, and 10 bases lay in between. Germline V gene lookup returns CDR1 SGHAT and CDR2 FQNNGV. The CDR3 reads CASSLDRGREQYV. The CDR3 bases are TGTGCCAGCAGCTTAGATCGTGGGAGGGAGCAGTACGTC.

This chain connects TRBV5-1 to TRBJ1-1, with TRBD1 matching over 9 bases. CDR3 length equals 15 residues. The V segment lost 0 bases and the J segment 10 bases; nucleotides outside the gene matches: 10. CDR1 SGHRS and CDR2 YFSETQ come from the germline V gene. The CDR3 nucleotides are TGCGCCAGCAGCTTGGCCGGACAGGGGAGGAGTGCAGCTTTCTTT. Residues: CASSLAGQGRSAAFF.

This clone was recorded once. This chain joins TRBV10-3 and TRBJ2-7; D unclear. The germline CDR1 and CDR2 sequences are ENHRY and SYGVKD. Trimming took 3 bases from V and 0 from J, leaving 6 bases between them. This CDR3 contains 13 residues. The CDR3 nucleotides read TGTGCCATCAGTGAATGGAGCTCCTACGAGCAGTACTTC. Translating gives CAISEWSSYEQYF.

This chain links TRBV3-1 (or the pseudogene TRBV3-2) with TRBJ2-1; 9 nucleotides align to TRBD2. CDR1 LGHDT and CDR2 YNNKEL come from the germline V gene (reference sequence). J gave up 5 bases and V 4 bases, and 15 bases lay outside the gene matches. This CDR3 comprises 18 residues. The CDR3 nucleotides read TGTGCCAGCAGCCCACCCTGGCGGGGGGGCCCCACAGACAATGAGCAGTTCTTC. Amino acids: CASSPPWRGGPTDNEQFF.

Only one count was recorded for this clone. CDR3: CATSDTPGGTNQPQHF. The CDR3 DNA reads TGTGCCACCAGTGATACCCCAGGGGGCACCAATCAGCCCCAGCATTTT. The chain is built from TRBV24-1 and TRBJ1-5, with 8 bases fitting TRBD1. V lost 3 bases, J lost 3 bases, and 6 bases stayed unmatched. The CDR3 covers 16 residues. Per the germline V gene, CDR1 is KGHDR and CDR2 is SFDVKD.

The chain combines TRBV9 with TRBJ1-1, with TRBD1 as a possible D gene (5 bases). CDR3 length equals 15 residues. Germline V gives CDR1 SGDLS, CDR2 YYNGEE. V shed 0 bases and J shed 10 bases, with 19 bases lying between them. The CDR3 nucleotides read TGTGCCAGCAGCGTAGTGCAGGGTGGAGAACGAGGAGCTTTCTTT. Its translation is CASSVVQGGERGAFF.

The chain has TRBV10-1 and TRBJ2-1, with 11 bases aligning to TRBD1. CDR3 length: 14 residues. V was pared by 7 bases and J by 9 bases, with 8 bases of the junction left unmatched. Germline V CDR1 and CDR2: WNHNN, SYGVQD (reference sequence). The CDR3 reads CASNDGTGGGEQFF. The CDR3 DNA reads TGCGCCAGCAACGATGGGACAGGGGGGGGTGAGCAGTTCTTC.

Note on this clone: Mismatch with germline at one junction end may stem from a read error. This chain connects TRBV10-2 to TRBJ1-5; D might be TRBD1 (5 bases). Germline CDR1 and CDR2: WSHSY and SAAADI. This CDR3 spans 15 amino acids. The CDR3 protein is CASSESRQINQPQHF. The CDR3 region has the DNA TGCGCCAGCAGCGAGTCTAGACAGATCAATCAGCCCCAGCATTTT.

The rearrangement joins TRBV27 to TRBJ2-2; D may be TRBD2 (7 bases). The CDR3 extends over 17 amino acids. Germline assignment: CDR1 MNHEY and CDR2 SMNVEV (reference sequence). Trimming stripped 1 base from V and 1 base from J, with 13 bases between. The CDR3 DNA reads as TGTGCCAGCAGTTTATGGGCGGGGGCTGGGAACACCGGGGAGCTGTTTTTT. This encodes CASSLWAGAGNTGELFF.

The rearrangement joins TRBV5-4 to TRBJ1-1; TRBD1 aligns across 8 bases. Germline V lookup: CDR1 SGHNT, CDR2 YYREEE (reference sequence). The CDR3 consists of 16 residues. V lost 6 bases, J lost 3 bases, and 13 bases stayed unmatched. The CDR3 DNA reads as TGTGCCAGCAACTCAGGGGGCGCGACGAGAGACACTGAAGCTTTCTTT. Its translation: CASNSGGATRDTEAFF.

The chain carries TRBV14 and TRBJ2-1, with 12 bases matching TRBD1. V lost 2 bases, J lost 7 bases, and 9 bases stayed unmatched. This CDR3 comprises 17 residues. The V gene's germline CDR1 is SGHDN and CDR2 FVKESK. CDR3 nucleotide sequence: TGTGCCAGCAGCCAACGCCCGGGACAGGGGGCGCGGAATGAGCAGTTCTTC. The encoded protein is CASSQRPGQGARNEQFF.

This clone appeared once. This sequence joins TRBV4-2 and TRBJ2-2; the match to TRBD2 covers 15 bases. The CDR3 spans 22 residues. Trimming cost V 3 bases and J 0 bases; bases outside gene matches: 14. Per the germline V gene, CDR1 is LGHNA and CDR2 is YNFKEQ. The CDR3 bases are TGTGCCAGCAGCCAGATAACCCCGGGACTAGCGGGGGGTCTCGCGAACACCGGGGAGCTGTTTTTT. Its translation: CASSQITPGLAGGLANTGELFF.

V and J are TRBV3-1 (or the pseudogene TRBV3-2) and TRBJ2-5; 14 positions agree with TRBD2. V trimming: 5 bases; J trimming: 2 bases; junction bases outside the gene matches: 4. This CDR3 contains 16 residues. Germline V gene lookup returns CDR1 LGHDT and CDR2 YNNKEL (reference sequence). The CDR3 region is CASSTRLAGGQETQYF. The CDR3, as DNA: TGTGCCAGCAGCACTCGACTAGCGGGGGGGCAAGAGACCCAGTACTTC.

The chain recombines TRBV7-2 with TRBJ2-1, with 7 positions matching TRBD1. Losses at the gene ends were 4 bases for V and 14 bases for J; bases not matched to a gene: 11. Per germline, CDR1 SGHTA and CDR2 FQGNSA. The CDR3 runs to 13 residues. CDR3 bases: TGTGCCAGCAGCTCCGACAGGGTCACTCGGAAGTTCTTC. As protein: CASSSDRVTRKFF.